This T cell receptor beta chain is drawn from a study of T cell clonotyping in hematopoietic cell transplantation. Broader study findings: Pathologically expanded recipient clonotypes increased progressively from day 30 to day 180 as diversity fell. At the given depth, recipient repertoires were over 95% de novo clonotypes. Without cell sorting, CD4 versus CD8 contributions remain unresolved. Graft donor and pretransplant recipient Inverse Simpson Index values predicted broader posttransplant TCR diversity.

This clone was observed a single time. What it binds is unknown. The V end lost 4 bases, the J end lost 3 bases, and 16 bases lay between the germline ends. From germline, CDR1 is SGDLS and CDR2 YYNGEE. There are 15 residues in the CDR3. Measured with immunoSEQ multiplex PCR; TCRdb has only the in-frame clones, and not every one. The table records about 45,000 clones, 90% to 95% of them present only once. The rearrangement links TRBV9 to TRBJ1-2, with D possibly TRBD1 on 6 matching bases. The receptor was derived from a woman aged 45-65 years in good health. Some clones in this sample may be carry-over from other donors' samples. Sequencing input: peripheral blood mononuclear cells. CDR3 in DNA: TGTGCCAGCAGCCCAAATTCGGGGGCTTACTATGGCTACACCTTC. Its translation: CASSPNSGAYYGYTF.